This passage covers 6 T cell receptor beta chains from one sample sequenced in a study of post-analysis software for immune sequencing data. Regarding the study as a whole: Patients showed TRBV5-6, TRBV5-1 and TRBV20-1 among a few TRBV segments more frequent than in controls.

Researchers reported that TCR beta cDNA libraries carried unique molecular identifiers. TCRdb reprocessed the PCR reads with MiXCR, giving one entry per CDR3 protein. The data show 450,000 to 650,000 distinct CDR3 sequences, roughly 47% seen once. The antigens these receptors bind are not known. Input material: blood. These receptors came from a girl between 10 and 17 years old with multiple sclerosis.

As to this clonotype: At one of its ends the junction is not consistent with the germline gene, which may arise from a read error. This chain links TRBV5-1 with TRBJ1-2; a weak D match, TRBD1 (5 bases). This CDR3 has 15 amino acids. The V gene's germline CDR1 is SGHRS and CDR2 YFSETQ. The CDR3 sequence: CASRPSSGTNCGYTF. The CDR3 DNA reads TGCGCCAGCCGTCCCTCAAGCGGGACCAACTGTGGCTACACCTTC.

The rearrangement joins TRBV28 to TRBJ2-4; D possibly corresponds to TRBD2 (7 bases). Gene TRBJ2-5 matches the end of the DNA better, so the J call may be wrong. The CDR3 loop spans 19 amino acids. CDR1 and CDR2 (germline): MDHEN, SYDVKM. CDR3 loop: CASSFQLTGSVCGRKTQYF. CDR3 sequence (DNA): TGTGCCAGCAGTTTTCAACTTACAGGGAGTGTATGCGGGAGAAAGACCCAGTACTTC.

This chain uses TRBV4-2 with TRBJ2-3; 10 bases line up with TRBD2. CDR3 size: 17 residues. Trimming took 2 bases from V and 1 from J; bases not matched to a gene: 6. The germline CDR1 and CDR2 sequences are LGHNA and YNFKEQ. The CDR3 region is CASSQSGGTSGTDTQYF. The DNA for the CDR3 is TGTGCCAGCAGCCAAAGCGGGGGGACTAGCGGCACAGATACGCAGTATTTT.

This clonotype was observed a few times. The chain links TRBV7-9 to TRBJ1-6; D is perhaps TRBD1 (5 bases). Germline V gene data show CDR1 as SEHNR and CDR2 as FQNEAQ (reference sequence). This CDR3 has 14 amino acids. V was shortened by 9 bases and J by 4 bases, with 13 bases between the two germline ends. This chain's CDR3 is CASRGASYNSPLHF. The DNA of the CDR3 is TGTGCCAGTCGGGGCGCCAGTTATAATTCACCCCTCCACTTT. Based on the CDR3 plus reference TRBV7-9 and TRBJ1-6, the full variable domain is DTGVSQNPRHKITKRGQNVTFRCDPISEHNRLYWYRQTLGQGPEFLTYFQNEAQLEKSRLLSDRFSAERPKGSFSTLEIQRTEQGDSAMYLCASRGASYNSPLHFGNGTRLTVT.

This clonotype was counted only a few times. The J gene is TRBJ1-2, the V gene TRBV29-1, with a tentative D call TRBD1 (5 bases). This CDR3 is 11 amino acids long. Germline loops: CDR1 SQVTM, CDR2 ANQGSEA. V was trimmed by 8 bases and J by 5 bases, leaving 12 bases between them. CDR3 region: CSLGDPYGYTF. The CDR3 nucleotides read TGCAGCTTAGGGGATCCTTATGGCTACACCTTC.

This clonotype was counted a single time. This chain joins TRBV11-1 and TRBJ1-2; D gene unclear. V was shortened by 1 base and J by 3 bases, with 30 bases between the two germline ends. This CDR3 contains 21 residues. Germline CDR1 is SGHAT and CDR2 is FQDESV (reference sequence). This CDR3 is CASSLGTLGEQVFGQDYGYTF. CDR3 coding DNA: TGTGCCAGCAGCTTAGGTACGCTAGGTGAGCAGGTCTTCGGGCAAGACTATGGCTACACCTTC.